A selection of T cell receptor beta chains follows, all from one sample in a study of cytomegalovirus exposure and HLA in healthy donors. Produced via immunoSEQ multiplex PCR; TCRdb's table is partial and in-frame only. The table shows approximately 200,000 clones, with approximately 80% occurring only once. Sequencing was done on a sample of PBMCs. Receptors originate from a boy aged 2 to 10 in good health and CMV-seronegative. The CDR3 runs from the conserved cysteine through the conserved F or W.

TRBV4-3	TRBJ2-7	CASSQEAGYSYEQYF
TRBV11-3	TRBJ2-2	CASSFRGGGTGELFF
TRBV2	TRBJ1-4	CASTLGGLGEKLFF
TRBV10-3	TRBJ2-3	CAIKIRTGGAETDTQYF
TRBV9	TRBJ2-3	CASSGIGGSGGADTQYF
TRBV27	TRBJ2-1	CASRRTSGGHHEQFF
TRBV5-1	TRBJ1-4	CASSPQGWGEKLFF
TRBV18	TRBJ2-3	CASSPPSTDTQYF
TRBV19	TRBJ1-6	CASETGMFNSPLHF
TRBV10-3	TRBJ1-5	CAISDGTADSNQPQHF
TRBV5-1	TRBJ2-3	CASSATGKDDTQYF
TRBV7-9	TRBJ1-1	CASSSFIGQGPTEAFF
TRBV19	TRBJ1-5	CASSIMGQGAGSPQHF
TRBV6-5	TRBJ1-6	CASSYSIGQNSPLHF
TRBV18	TRBJ1-5	CASSPRDSDAPQHF
TRBV29-1	TRBJ2-3	CSVAVGQGGTDTQYF
TRBV9	TRBJ2-3	CASSRGGRTDTQYF
TRBV7-2	TRBJ2-3	CASNLGLAGRYTDTQYF
TRBV10-3	TRBJ1-5	CAISESGTGFDSNQPQHF
TRBV6-5	TRBJ1-2	CASSYGGQGANYGYTF
TRBV29-1	TRBJ1-1	CSVEVQGLNTEAFF
TRBV4-1	TRBJ2-7	CASSQDMTKRYF
TRBV13	TRBJ2-3	CASSLPRPGQGASDTQYF
TRBV9	NA	CASSVEGGLAGGEQYF
TRBV7-9	TRBJ2-5	CASSSMAGKETQYF
TRBV11-2	TRBJ1-5	CASSLTTVNQPQHF
TRBV7-3	TRBJ2-3	CASSIAGGTDTQYF
TRBV7-2	TRBJ2-3	CASSLDPGLATDTQYF
TRBV7-2	TRBJ1-1	CASSLVGGSTEAFF
TRBV30	TRBJ2-5	CAWSRGGAFPGEQYF
TRBV6-6	TRBJ2-7	CASSYNRAGGSEQYF
TRBV6-1	TRBJ2-7	CASSEVRTGRTKQYF
TRBV12-1	TRBJ2-6	CASSFAGPGANVLTF
TRBV19	TRBJ1-1	CASNGGPMNTEAFF
TRBV9	TRBJ2-3	CASSALSGVDTQYF
TRBV11-2	TRBJ1-2	CASSFDRGANYGYTF